One sample yielded the 10 T cell receptor beta chains listed below, sequenced in a study of T-cell reconstitution after alpha-beta-depleted transplantation in children. Unique molecular identifiers tagged the TCRbeta library. MiXCR, run by TCRdb on the PCR reads, gives a single entry per CDR3 protein. The table lists almost 500,000 distinct CDR3 sequences, under 15% of them singletons. Sequenced here: PBMCs from the stem cell graft donor, sampled from the stem cell graft. The receptor source for this set is a human donor who donated a stem cell graft to a child with combined immunodeficiency.

The chain recombines TRBV6-5 with TRBJ1-4, with 11 bases fitting TRBD1. CDR3 length equals 15 residues. Trimming took 4 bases from V and 8 from J; bases not matched to a gene: 6. Germline V lookup: CDR1 MNHEY, CDR2 SVGAGI. The CDR3 loop is CASSSAGTGGEKLFF. The CDR3 region has the DNA TGTGCCAGCAGTTCCGCCGGGACAGGGGGAGAAAAACTGTTTTTT.

The genes are TRBV2 and TRBJ2-2; D unresolved. V lost 1 base and J 6 bases, leaving 9 bases between the germline ends. The CDR3 extends over 14 amino acids. Germline V CDR1 and CDR2: SNHLY, FYNNEI. CDR3 loop: CASSEVKVSGELFF. CDR3 nucleotide sequence: TGTGCCAGCAGTGAAGTAAAAGTTTCCGGGGAGCTGTTTTTT.

V usage is TRBV12-3 or TRBV12-4 and J usage is TRBJ2-7; 10 nucleotides line up with TRBD1. J was trimmed by 6 bases and V by 6 bases; bases with no gene match: 8. There are 14 residues in the CDR3. The CDR3 sequence is CASSTGTGAPEQYF. Written as DNA, the CDR3 is TGTGCCAGCAGCACCGGGACAGGGGCGCCCGAGCAGTACTTC.

This clonotype has more than one count but fewer than ten. The chain recombines TRBV6-5 with TRBJ2-3; 13 bases line up with TRBD2. This CDR3 comprises 17 residues. Trimming cost V 1 base and J 7 bases; bases outside gene matches: 8. Per germline, CDR1 MNHEY and CDR2 SVGAGI. The chain's CDR3 is CASSYWNGLAGDYTQYF. The CDR3 nucleotides read TGTGCCAGCAGTTACTGGAACGGACTAGCGGGAGATTATACGCAGTATTTT.

In its sample, this clonotype was seen a few times. The rearrangement links TRBV7-2 to TRBJ2-2, with 7 bases aligning to TRBD1. This CDR3 has 16 amino acids. Germline CDR1 reads SGHTA; CDR2 reads FQGNSA. V trimming: 5 bases; J trimming: 7 bases; junction bases outside the gene matches: 13. The chain's CDR3 is CASSPTKTGLIGELFF. CDR3 DNA: TGTGCCAGCAGCCCCACTAAGACAGGGTTGATCGGGGAGCTGTTTTTT.

In this sample, this clonotype turned up many times. The chain couples TRBV6-5 to TRBJ1-2; TRBD1 matches 7 bases. Unmatched junction bases numbered 8, after V lost 8 bases and J lost 2 bases. This CDR3 comprises 14 residues. From germline, CDR1 is MNHEY and CDR2 SVGAGI. The CDR3, as DNA: TGTGCCAGCGCACGACAGGGAGGGAACTATGGCTACACCTTC. Amino acid sequence: CASARQGGNYGYTF.

The V and J genes are TRBV28 and TRBJ2-3; 8 bases are shared with TRBD1. The ends lost 4 bases at V and 4 bases at J; junction bases unmatched: 1. CDR1 is MDHEN, CDR2 SYDVKM, per germline. This CDR3 is built from 13 residues. The CDR3 nucleotides are TGTGCCAGCAGTTGGACAGGGCCAGATACGCAGTATTTT. This translates into CASSWTGPDTQYF.

The sample holds a few counts of this clonotype. V is TRBV11-2 and J is TRBJ2-5; D may be TRBD1 (5 bases). Trimming stripped 4 bases from V and 5 bases from J, with 23 bases between. The CDR3 spans 17 residues. Germline V CDR1 and CDR2: SGHAT, FQNNGV. CDR3 amino acids: CASSSGIGQGFRETQYF. CDR3 coding DNA: TGTGCCAGCAGCTCTGGAATAGGGCAGGGATTTAGGGAGACCCAGTACTTC.

The chain carries TRBV7-6 and TRBJ2-1, with 13 positions matching TRBD2. CDR3 length equals 18 residues. Germline V gene lookup returns CDR1 SGHVS and CDR2 FNYEAQ. V lost 1 base to trimming and J lost 5 bases; unmatched junction nucleotides: 8. DNA for the CDR3: TGTGCCAGCAGCTTAGGGCGACTAGCGGGAGGAGGGCACAATGAGCAGTTCTTC. It specifies CASSLGRLAGGGHNEQFF.

The chain has TRBV27 and TRBJ2-1; D unclear. Germline V gene data show CDR1 as MNHEY and CDR2 as SMNVEV (reference sequence). The CDR3 sequence is 14 residues long. V gave up 2 bases and J gave up 10 bases, with 15 bases separating them. The CDR3 is CASSLNGQRGEQFF. CDR3 sequence (DNA): TGTGCCAGCAGTTTAAATGGCCAGCGTGGGGAGCAGTTCTTC.